This TCR beta chain was sequenced for a study of blood T cell repertoires in COVID-19. Study-wide background: The analysed material was cDNA or gDNA that came from T cells, B-cell-depleted T cells, or PBMCs.

In the original processing: Using reference gene primer amplification, nucleated cell counts were estimated. Measured with immunoSEQ multiplex PCR; TCRdb has only the in-frame clones, and not every one. The V and J calls and clone size were taken over from that table, and D and trimming were inferred from the DNA. Of around 160,000 clones in the sample, over 80% are singletons; the top ten hold 2.5% to 3%. The V gene lost 2 bases and the J gene lost 4 bases, with 6 bases spanning the gap. CDR1 and CDR2 (germline): SGHDT, YYEEEE. CDR3 length: 12 amino acids. Material: peripheral blood. The chain employs TRBV5-6 and TRBJ1-2; the D is unclear. The origin of this receptor is a woman between 35 and 50 years old with active or convalescent COVID-19. The DNA of the CDR3 is TGTGCCAGCAGCTTCCTCCCCTATGGCTACACCTTC. Encoded protein: CASSFLPYGYTF.